This T cell receptor beta chain comes out of a study of cytomegalovirus exposure and HLA in healthy donors. The study, taken as a whole, reports: Several of the most significant clusters were apparently associated with common viral pathogens in a later analysis. Earlier analysis looked at TCR beta V segments, and most were productive about 87% or about 30% of the time.

The CDR3 loop spans 13 amino acids. V was pared by 0 bases and J by 13 bases, with 13 bases between. Germline V lookup: CDR1 SGHRS, CDR2 YFSETQ. Comments on this clone: Antigen specificity is unknown.

In the PCR, 60 Vbeta and 13 Jbeta primers were used. Measured with immunoSEQ multiplex PCR; TCRdb has only the in-frame clones, and not every one. The sample consists of 95,000 to 100,000 clones, about 75% of them appearing once. This receptor was obtained from a man aged 35-49 years in good health and CMV-seropositive. The V and J genes are TRBV5-1 and TRBJ1-4; D not resolved. Material: PBMCs. The chain's CDR3 is CASSLEAPRTLFF. CDR3 sequence (DNA): TGCGCCAGCAGCTTGGAAGCTCCGCGAACACTGTTTTTT.